This T cell receptor beta chain stems from a study of technical replicates of blood from several donors. This CDR3 has 13 amino acids. Germline V gene data show CDR1 as SGHDN and CDR2 as FVKESK. Deletions cut 4 bases from V and 6 bases from J, with 12 bases between. Profiled with immunoSEQ multiplex PCR; TCRdb holds only in-frame clones, not every one. The sample includes about 74,000 clones, 95% of them seen just once. The TCR comes from a human donor in good health. Sequencing input: T cells isolated from PBMCs. This chain uses TRBV14 with TRBJ1-2; TRBD1 is a possible D gene (5 bases). CDR3 sequence (DNA): TGTGCCAGCAGCCCAAGCTCAGGGAATGGCTACACCTTC. Protein: CASSPSSGNGYTF.